This T cell receptor (beta chain) was recorded in a study of cytomegalovirus exposure and HLA in healthy donors. Background on the study: In a previous analysis, 110 million or so unique TCR beta sequences were found from roughly 180 million T cells.

Study results and caveats: Later analysis indicated greater clonal expansion among HLA-associated TCR beta chains than among equally common other chains. TCR beta sequences reportedly predicted most subjects' HLA-A and HLA-B alleles accurately.

In this sample, this clone turned up once. Its antigen is currently unknown. 60 Vbeta and 13 Jbeta primers were used in PCR. Generated by immunoSEQ multiplex PCR, the TCRdb table keeps only in-frame clones and is missing some. The data contain 200,000 to 250,000 clones, 75% to 90% of them singletons. Germline lookup yields CDR1 SGHTA and CDR2 FQGTGA. J was trimmed by 6 bases and V by 0 bases; bases with no gene match: 11. The CDR3 contains 17 residues. The sample taken for sequencing was PBMCs. The chain recombines TRBV7-3 with TRBJ2-1; TRBD1 matches at 7 bases. This sequence originates from a woman younger than 35 in good health and CMV-seronegative. The CDR3 nucleotides read TGTGCCAGCAGCTTAACTTCGGGACAGAGGGGTGGCAATGAGCAGTTCTTC. Translating gives CASSLTSGQRGGNEQFF.